The 23 T cell receptor beta chains reported below all come from one sample, sequenced in a study of monozygotic twins with inflammatory bowel disease. With the 5' RACE reads reprocessed, TCRdb shows one record per CDR3 protein and no DNA. In all, the sample yields about 150,000 distinct CDR3 sequences. The material sequenced was blood. The receptors come from a human donor with ulcerative colitis or Crohn's disease, or a healthy co-twin of an affected twin (not recorded which).

This chain uses TRBV28 with TRBJ2-5; TCRdb's D call of TRBD1 is untestable without DNA. Germline V gene sequence: CDR1 MDHEN, CDR2 SYDVKM. CDR3 size: 17 residues. CDR3 in amino acids: CASSFQGGQGARETQYF.

V usage is TRBV3-1 and J usage is TRBJ1-1. The V gene's germline CDR1 is LGHDT and CDR2 YNNKEL (reference sequence). The CDR3 length is 16 residues. The CDR3: CASSPNRPRRNTEAFF.

The chain carries TRBV21-1 and TRBJ2-5; TCRdb designates TRBD2, a call that cannot be tested without DNA. TRBV21-1 is given as a pseudogene. CDR3 length: 15 residues. CDR3 amino acids: CASSKDRDQRETQYF.

This rearrangement joins TRBV5-5 to TRBJ1-1; TCRdb indicates TRBD1, and absent DNA this call remains unverified. The germline V gene has CDR1 SGHKS and CDR2 YYEKEE (reference sequence). CDR3 length: 15 residues. The CDR3 reads CASSSPGGWGTEAFF.

The V and J genes are TRBV27 and TRBJ2-3; as DNA is missing, the TRBD1 call by TCRdb cannot be tested. Germline V gene data show CDR1 as MNHEY and CDR2 as SMNVEV (reference sequence). The CDR3 consists of 15 residues. The CDR3 loop is CASSFARLSADTQYF.

The V gene is TRBV3-1, the J gene TRBJ2-1; TCRdb indicates TRBD2, and absent DNA this call remains unverified. The CDR3 totals 13 residues. Germline CDR1 reads LGHDT; CDR2 reads YNNKEL (reference sequence). The CDR3: CASSSTSGSEQFF.

The chain recombines TRBV7-8 with TRBJ2-3; the TRBD2 assignment by TCRdb is unverifiable without DNA. This CDR3 region has 18 residues. Germline values: CDR1 SGHVS, CDR2 FQNEAQ. CDR3 loop: CASSPHPGTSGVGDTQYF. The whole variable domain, filled in from reference TRBV7-8 and TRBJ2-3, reads GAGVSQSPRYKVAKRGQDVALRCDPISGHVSLFWYQQALGQGPEFLTYFQNEAQLDKSGLPSDRFFAERPEGSVSTLKIQRTQQEDSAVYLCASSPHPGTSGVGDTQYFGPGTRLTVL.

The chain couples TRBV20-1 to TRBJ2-1; the TRBD2 assignment by TCRdb is unverifiable without DNA. The CDR3 extends over 12 amino acids. The germline V gene encodes CDR1 DFQATT and CDR2 SNEGSKA (reference sequence). The CDR3 region is CSAKLAGHEQFF.

The chain combines TRBV5-1 with TRBJ2-7; TCRdb returns TRBD2, unconfirmable since there is no DNA. CDR1 SGHRS and CDR2 YFSETQ come from the germline V gene. The CDR3 totals 14 residues. CDR3 sequence reads: CASSSTSGAYEQYF. The full variable domain, rest sourced from reference TRBV5-1 and TRBJ2-7, is KAGVTQTPRYLIKTRGQQVTLSCSPISGHRSVSWYQQTPGQGLQFLFEYFSETQRNKGNFPGRFSGRQFSNSRSEMNVSTLELGDSALYLCASSSTSGAYEQYFGPGTRLTVT.

The chain employs TRBV5-1 and TRBJ2-5; TCRdb gives TRBD2 as the D gene, but with no DNA this cannot be confirmed. Germline V gives CDR1 SGHRS, CDR2 YFSETQ. This CDR3 spans 15 amino acids. The CDR3 sequence is CASSLVGSGKKTQYF. Drawing the rest from reference TRBV5-1 and TRBJ2-5, the complete variable domain is KAGVTQTPRYLIKTRGQQVTLSCSPISGHRSVSWYQQTPGQGLQFLFEYFSETQRNKGNFPGRFSGRQFSNSRSEMNVSTLELGDSALYLCASSLVGSGKKTQYFGPGTRLLVL.

The chain combines TRBV7-3 with TRBJ1-5; there is no DNA to check the TCRdb D call of TRBD1. The CDR3 totals 13 residues. Germline CDR1 SGHTA, CDR2 FQGTGA. The CDR3 spells CASSRDRDGPQHF. The full variable domain, rest sourced from reference TRBV7-3 and TRBJ1-5, is GAGVSQTPSNKVTEKGKYVELRCDPISGHTALYWYRQSLGQGPEFLIYFQGTGAADDSGLPNDRFFAVRPEGSVSTLKIQRTERGDSAVYLCASSRDRDGPQHFGDGTRLSIL.

The gene calls are TRBV18 and TRBJ2-1. Germline lookup yields CDR1 KGHSH and CDR2 LQKENI. The CDR3 sequence is 14 residues long. CDR3: CASSPAGVENEQFF.

The V gene is TRBV5-5, the J gene TRBJ2-3; the TRBD1 assignment by TCRdb is unverifiable without DNA. The CDR3 covers 14 residues. The germline CDR1 and CDR2 sequences are SGHKS and YYEKEE (reference sequence). The CDR3 reads CASSLLTVTDTQYF.

The chain employs TRBV4-3 and TRBJ2-3; TCRdb outputs TRBD2, but without DNA this stays unchecked. The CDR3 has 19 residues. Germline V gives CDR1 LGHNA, CDR2 YSLEER. The CDR3 region is CASSQDDRPGLAGTDTQYF.

This chain uses TRBV10-3 with TRBJ2-7. Germline V gene sequence: CDR1 ENHRY, CDR2 SYGVKD. CDR3 length equals 12 residues. CDR3: CAVASSGYEQYF.

J is TRBJ1-3 and V is TRBV5-1; without DNA, the TCRdb call of TRBD1 cannot be checked. Germline V gene data show CDR1 as SGHRS and CDR2 as YFSETQ. The CDR3 has 16 residues. The CDR3: CASSVGQAFSGNTIYF. Drawing the rest from reference TRBV5-1 and TRBJ1-3, the complete variable domain is KAGVTQTPRYLIKTRGQQVTLSCSPISGHRSVSWYQQTPGQGLQFLFEYFSETQRNKGNFPGRFSGRQFSNSRSEMNVSTLELGDSALYLCASSVGQAFSGNTIYFGEGSWLTVV.

This rearrangement joins TRBV2 to TRBJ2-7; TCRdb picks TRBD1, but there is no DNA to check that call. The CDR3 spans 14 residues. CDR1 is SNHLY, CDR2 FYNNEI, per germline. Here the CDR3 reads CASTDWGLSYEQYF.

The chain joins TRBV15 to TRBJ2-7. There are 13 residues in the CDR3. Germline V gene lookup returns CDR1 LNHNV and CDR2 YYDKDF (reference sequence). CDR3 protein: CATRKDLLREQYF.

The V gene is TRBV6-2 or TRBV6-3, the J gene TRBJ2-1; TCRdb returns TRBD1, unconfirmable since there is no DNA. This CDR3 has 12 amino acids. The germline V gene encodes CDR1 MNHEY and CDR2 SVGEGT. This CDR3 is CASSPTRNEQFF.

This chain uses TRBV6-2 or TRBV6-3 with TRBJ2-5. The CDR3 spans 11 residues. Germline-derived CDR1 and CDR2 are MNHEY and SVGEGT. The CDR3 loop is CASSLPETQYF.

The V call is TRBV4-2, the J call TRBJ2-1; the D call from TCRdb, TRBD2, cannot be confirmed without DNA. CDR3 length equals 13 residues. Germline values: CDR1 LGHNA, CDR2 YNFKEQ. CDR3 protein: CASFSGGSNEQFF.

The chain has TRBV5-5 and TRBJ2-1; lacking DNA, the TRBD2 call made by TCRdb goes unchecked. CDR1 is SGHKS and CDR2 is YYEKEE in the germline V gene (reference sequence). The CDR3 is made up of 16 amino acids. The CDR3 spells CASSLGGTSGDNEQFF.

This CDR3 is CAWAIHQNTEAFF. The chain combines TRBV30 with TRBJ1-1. Germline V CDR1 and CDR2: GTSNPN, SVGIG (reference sequence). This CDR3 comprises 13 residues.